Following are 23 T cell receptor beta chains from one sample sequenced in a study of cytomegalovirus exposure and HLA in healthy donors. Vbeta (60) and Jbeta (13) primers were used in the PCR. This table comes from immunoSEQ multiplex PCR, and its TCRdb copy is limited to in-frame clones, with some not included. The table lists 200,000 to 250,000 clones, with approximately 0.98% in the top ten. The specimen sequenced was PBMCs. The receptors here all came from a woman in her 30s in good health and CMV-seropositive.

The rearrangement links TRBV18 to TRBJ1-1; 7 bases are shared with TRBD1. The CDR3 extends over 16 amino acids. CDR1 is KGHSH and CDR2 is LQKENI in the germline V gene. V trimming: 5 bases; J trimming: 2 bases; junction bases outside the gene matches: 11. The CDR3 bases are TGTGCCAGCTCAGTAGGAAACAGGGGCTACAACACTGAAGCTTTCTTT. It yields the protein CASSVGNRGYNTEAFF.

CDR3 protein: CASSLVLAGVNEQFF. CDR3 bases: TGTGCCAGCAGCTTGGTACTAGCGGGAGTCAATGAGCAGTTCTTC. The chain is built from TRBV5-4 and TRBJ2-1, with 11 positions matching TRBD2. The junction had 2 bases not matched to a gene; V was cut back by 0 bases and J by 6 bases. This CDR3 comprises 15 residues. Germline lookup yields CDR1 SGHNT and CDR2 YYREEE (reference sequence).

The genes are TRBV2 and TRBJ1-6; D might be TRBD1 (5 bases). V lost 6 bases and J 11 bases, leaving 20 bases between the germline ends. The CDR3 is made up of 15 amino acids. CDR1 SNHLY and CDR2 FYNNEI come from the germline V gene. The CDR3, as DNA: TGTGCCAGCAGGAGTGAAGCCCAGGGTAACGCACCCCTCCACTTT. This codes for CASRSEAQGNAPLHF.

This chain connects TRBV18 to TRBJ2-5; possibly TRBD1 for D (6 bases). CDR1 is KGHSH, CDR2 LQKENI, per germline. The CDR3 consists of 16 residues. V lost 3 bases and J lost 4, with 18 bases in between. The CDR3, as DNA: TGTGCCAGCTCACCTTTCCAAGGACAGTCCGGAGAGACCCAGTACTTC. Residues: CASSPFQGQSGETQYF.

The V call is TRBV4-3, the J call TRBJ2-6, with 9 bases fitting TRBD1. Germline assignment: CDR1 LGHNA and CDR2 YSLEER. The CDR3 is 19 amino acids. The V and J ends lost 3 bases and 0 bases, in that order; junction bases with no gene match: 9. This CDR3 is CASSHTGGALSSGANVLTF. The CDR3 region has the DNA TGCGCCAGCAGCCATACAGGGGGCGCCCTCAGCTCTGGGGCCAACGTCCTGACTTTC.

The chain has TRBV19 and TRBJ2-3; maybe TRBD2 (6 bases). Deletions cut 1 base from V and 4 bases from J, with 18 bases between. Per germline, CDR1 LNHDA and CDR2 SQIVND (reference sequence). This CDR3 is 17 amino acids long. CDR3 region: CASSIVGLSPGADTQYF. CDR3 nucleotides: TGTGCCAGTAGTATAGTAGGACTCAGCCCGGGGGCAGATACGCAGTATTTT.

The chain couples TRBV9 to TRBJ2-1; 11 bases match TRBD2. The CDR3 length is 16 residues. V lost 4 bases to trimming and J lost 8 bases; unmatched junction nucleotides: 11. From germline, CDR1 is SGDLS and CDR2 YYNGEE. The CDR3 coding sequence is TGTGCCAGCAGCTCCGGGACTAGCGGCCAAGTCGATGAGCAGTTCTTC. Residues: CASSSGTSGQVDEQFF.

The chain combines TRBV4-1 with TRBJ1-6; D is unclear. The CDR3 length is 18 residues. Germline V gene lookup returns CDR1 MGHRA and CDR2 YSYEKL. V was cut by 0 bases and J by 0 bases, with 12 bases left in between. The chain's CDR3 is CASSQDWAAGSYNSPLHF. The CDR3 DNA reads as TGCGCCAGCAGCCAAGACTGGGCGGCGGGCTCCTATAATTCACCCCTCCACTTT.

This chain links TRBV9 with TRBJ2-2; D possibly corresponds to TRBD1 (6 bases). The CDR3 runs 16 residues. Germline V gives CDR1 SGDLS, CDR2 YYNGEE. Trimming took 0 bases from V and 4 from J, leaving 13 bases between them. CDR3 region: CASSVDVRGSTGELFF. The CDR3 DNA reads TGTGCCAGCAGCGTAGACGTCAGGGGTAGCACCGGGGAGCTGTTTTTT.

CDR3 DNA sequence: TGCGCCAGCAGTGATCCCCCCGCGACGGGACCCCAGCATTTT. This translates into CASSDPPATGPQHF. This chain links TRBV10-1 with TRBJ1-5, with D uncertain. Germline loops: CDR1 WNHNN, CDR2 SYGVQD (reference sequence). The V and J ends lost 3 bases and 10 bases respectively, with 16 bases between them. The CDR3 has 14 amino acids.

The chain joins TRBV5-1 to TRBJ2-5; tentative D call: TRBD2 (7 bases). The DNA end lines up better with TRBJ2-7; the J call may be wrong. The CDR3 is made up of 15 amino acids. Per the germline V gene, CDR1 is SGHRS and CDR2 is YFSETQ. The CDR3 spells CASSLAGGRSYEQYF. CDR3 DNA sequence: TGCGCCAGCAGCTTGGCCGGGGGGCGATCCTACGAGCAGTACTTC.

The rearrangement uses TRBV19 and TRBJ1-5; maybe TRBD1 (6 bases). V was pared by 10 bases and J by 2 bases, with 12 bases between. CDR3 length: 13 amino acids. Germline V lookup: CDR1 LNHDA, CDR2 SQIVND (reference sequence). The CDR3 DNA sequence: TGTGCCACTGATCGACAGGGCAATCAGCCCCAGCATTTT. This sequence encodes CATDRQGNQPQHF.

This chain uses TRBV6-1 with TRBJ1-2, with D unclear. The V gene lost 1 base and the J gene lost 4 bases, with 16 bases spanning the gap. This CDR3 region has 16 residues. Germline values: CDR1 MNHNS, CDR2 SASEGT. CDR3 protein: CASSEEISGGLYGYTF. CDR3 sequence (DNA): TGTGCCAGCAGTGAAGAAATAAGTGGCGGCCTCTATGGCTACACCTTC.

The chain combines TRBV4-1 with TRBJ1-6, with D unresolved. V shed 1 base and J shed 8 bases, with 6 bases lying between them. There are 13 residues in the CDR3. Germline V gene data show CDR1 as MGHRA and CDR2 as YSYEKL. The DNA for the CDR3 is TGCGCCAGCAGCCAAGCAGTGGATTCACCCCTCCACTTT. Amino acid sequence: CASSQAVDSPLHF.

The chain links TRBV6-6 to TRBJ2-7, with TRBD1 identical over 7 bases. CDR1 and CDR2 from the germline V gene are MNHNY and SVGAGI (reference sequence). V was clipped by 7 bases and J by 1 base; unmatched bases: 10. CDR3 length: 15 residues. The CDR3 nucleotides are TGTGCCAGCAACCCCCGACAGGGCGGTTCCTACGAGCAGTACTTC. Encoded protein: CASNPRQGGSYEQYF.

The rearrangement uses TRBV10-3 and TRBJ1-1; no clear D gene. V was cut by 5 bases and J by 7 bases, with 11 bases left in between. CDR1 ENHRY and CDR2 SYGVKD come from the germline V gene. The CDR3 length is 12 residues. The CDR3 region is CAISSPSVEAFF. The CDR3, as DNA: TGTGCCATCAGTTCACCCTCGGTTGAAGCTTTCTTT.

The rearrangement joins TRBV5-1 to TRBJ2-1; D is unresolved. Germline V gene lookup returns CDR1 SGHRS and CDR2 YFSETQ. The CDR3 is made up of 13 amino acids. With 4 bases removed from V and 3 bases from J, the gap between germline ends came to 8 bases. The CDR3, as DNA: TGCGCCAGCAGCGAGTCTTTCTACAATGAGCAGTTCTTC. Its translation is CASSESFYNEQFF.

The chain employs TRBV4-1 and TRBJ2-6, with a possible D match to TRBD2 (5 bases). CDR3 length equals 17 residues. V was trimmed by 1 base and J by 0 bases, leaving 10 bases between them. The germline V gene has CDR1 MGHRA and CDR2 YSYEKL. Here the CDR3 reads CASSQGRQSSGANVLTF. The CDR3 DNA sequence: TGCGCCAGCAGCCAAGGGAGGCAGTCCTCTGGGGCCAACGTCCTGACTTTC.

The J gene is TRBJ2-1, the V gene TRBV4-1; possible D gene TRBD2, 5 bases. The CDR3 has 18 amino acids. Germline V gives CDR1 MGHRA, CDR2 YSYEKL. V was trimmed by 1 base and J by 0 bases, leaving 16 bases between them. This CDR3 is CASSQGLQILVSYNEQFF. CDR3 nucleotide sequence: TGCGCCAGCAGCCAAGGTTTACAGATACTAGTCTCCTACAATGAGCAGTTCTTC.

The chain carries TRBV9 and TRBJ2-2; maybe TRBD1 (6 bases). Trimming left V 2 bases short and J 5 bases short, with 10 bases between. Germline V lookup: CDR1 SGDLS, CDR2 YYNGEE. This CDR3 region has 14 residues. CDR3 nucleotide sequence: TGTGCCAGCAGCGTCCAGGGGCGGACCGGGGAGCTGTTTTTT. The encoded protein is CASSVQGRTGELFF.

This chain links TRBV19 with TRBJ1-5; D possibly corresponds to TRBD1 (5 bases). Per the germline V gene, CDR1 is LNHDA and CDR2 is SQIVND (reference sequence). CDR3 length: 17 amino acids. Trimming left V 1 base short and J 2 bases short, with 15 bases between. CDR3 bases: TGTGCCAGTAGTATAGCGTGGACGGGGGACCGCAATCAGCCCCAGCATTTT. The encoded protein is CASSIAWTGDRNQPQHF.

The CDR3 is CAIRPGLAGGPGFF. The CDR3, as DNA: TGTGCCATCAGACCGGGACTAGCGGGAGGGCCGGGGTTCTTC. The chain has TRBV10-3 and TRBJ2-1; 16 bases align to TRBD2. V lost 6 bases and J lost 15; bases outside the gene matches: 8. CDR1 ENHRY and CDR2 SYGVKD come from the germline V gene. The CDR3 sequence is 14 residues long.

Here the CDR3 reads CASSRDSPSYEQYF. CDR3 sequence (DNA): TGTGCCAGCAGCCGGGACAGTCCCTCCTACGAGCAGTACTTC. The gene calls are TRBV14 and TRBJ2-7, with 7 positions matching TRBD1. J gave up 0 bases and V 4 bases, and 3 bases lay outside the gene matches. The germline V gene encodes CDR1 SGHDN and CDR2 FVKESK. The CDR3 totals 14 residues. The full variable domain, its missing parts supplied by reference TRBV14 and TRBJ2-7, is EAGVTQFPSHSVIEKGQTVTLRCDPISGHDNLYWYRRVMGKEIKFLLHFVKESKQDESGMPNNRFLAERTGGTYSTLKVQPAELEDSGVYFCASSRDSPSYEQYFGPGTRLTVT.